These 18 T cell receptor beta chains came from one sample sequenced in a study of human T cells and chemical hapten exposure. Time point here: pre-sensitization, week 0. Documented treatment: therapeutic diphenylcyclopropenone sensitization with weekly scalp DPC. Total RNA extraction was carried out from unfractionated whole blood. One entry per CDR3 protein results from TCRdb running MiXCR on the RACE reads. The table lists tens of thousands of distinct CDR3 sequences, roughly 12% of them singletons, with 1.5% to 2% in the top ten. The starting material was whole blood, obtained in connection with sensitization to the hapten diphenylcyclopropenone (DPC). These receptors all come from a woman aged 40 to 55 with alopecia areata. Some clones in this sample may be carry-over from other donors' samples.

The chain is built from TRBV6-5 and TRBJ2-7; D call uncertain. The V end was cut by 8 bases, the J end by 3 bases, with 5 bases between. Germline CDR1 reads MNHEY; CDR2 reads SVGAGI. This CDR3 is 10 amino acids long. The CDR3 nucleotides are TGTGCCAGCGGTGGCTACGAGCAGTACTTC. Protein sequence: CASGGYEQYF.

There are many counts of this clonotype. The V gene is TRBV11-2, the J gene TRBJ2-3; TRBD1 might be the D (5 bases). CDR3 length equals 14 residues. With 0 bases removed from V and 5 bases from J, the gap between germline ends came to 9 bases. The germline V gene has CDR1 SGHAT and CDR2 FQNNGV. The CDR3 sequence is CASSLDRAEDTQYF. The CDR3 DNA is TGTGCCAGCAGCTTAGACAGGGCAGAAGATACGCAGTATTTT.

The table lists this clonotype with a few counts. This chain links TRBV28 with TRBJ1-2, with TRBD1 matching 8 bases. The CDR3 spans 14 residues. The junction had 4 bases not matched to a gene; V was cut back by 3 bases and J by 4 bases. CDR1 and CDR2 from the germline V gene are MDHEN and SYDVKM. CDR3 in DNA: TGTGCCAGCAGTTTGACCGGACAGGGCTATGGCTACACCTTC. Translated, it gives CASSLTGQGYGYTF.

This clonotype has at least ten counts. The J gene is TRBJ2-1, the V gene TRBV20-1; TRBD2 matches at 9 bases. The CDR3 length is 15 residues. J lost 6 bases, V lost 0 bases, and 6 bases had no gene match. Germline assignment: CDR1 DFQATT and CDR2 SNEGSKA (reference sequence). Here the CDR3 reads CSARDLSGSPNEQFF. Here the CDR3 DNA reads TGCAGTGCTAGAGACCTTAGCGGGAGTCCCAATGAGCAGTTCTTC.

The sample holds a few counts of this clonotype. V usage is TRBV3-1 and J usage is TRBJ2-2; D gene unclear. The CDR3 has 14 amino acids. In germline, CDR1 is LGHDT, CDR2 YNNKEL (reference sequence). V lost 1 base, J lost 3 bases, and 6 bases lay in between. CDR3 region: CASSQGSDTGELFF. CDR3 sequence (DNA): TGTGCCAGCAGCCAAGGTTCGGACACCGGGGAGCTGTTTTTT. Using reference TRBV3-1 and TRBJ2-2 for the parts outside the CDR3, the full variable domain is DTAVSQTPKYLVTQMGNDKSIKCEQNLGHDTMYWYKQDSKKFLKIMFSYNNKELIINETVPNRFSPKSPDKAHLNLHINSLELGDSAVYFCASSQGSDTGELFFGEGSRLTVL.

This clonotype was counted ten times or more. This chain joins TRBV29-1 and TRBJ2-5; D ambiguous. CDR3 length: 12 residues. CDR1 and CDR2 (germline): SQVTM, ANQGSEA. V was pared by 6 bases and J by 1 base, with 9 bases between. The CDR3 spells CSVRLGQETQYF. DNA for the CDR3: TGCAGCGTCCGTTTGGGCCAAGAGACCCAGTACTTC.

This clonotype was seen just once. J is TRBJ2-3 and V is TRBV20-1; TRBD2 matches 8 bases. The CDR3 runs to 14 residues. Germline trimming cut 1 base from V and 3 bases from J; bases unmatched to any gene: 3. Germline V gene lookup returns CDR1 DFQATT and CDR2 SNEGSKA (reference sequence). CDR3 coding DNA: TGCAGTGCTAGAGGTCAGCGGGGGACAGATACGCAGTATTTT. This sequence encodes CSARGQRGTDTQYF.

This clonotype has ten or more counts. This chain uses TRBV7-2 with TRBJ1-2, with 9 nucleotides matching TRBD1. V was pared by 1 base and J by 4 bases, with 10 bases of the junction left unmatched. The CDR3 has 17 residues. Germline-derived CDR1 and CDR2 are SGHTA and FQGNSA. CDR3 protein: CASSLGGRQGVGYGYTF. In nucleotides, the CDR3 is TGTGCCAGCAGCTTAGGTGGGAGACAGGGGGTCGGCTATGGCTACACCTTC.

The chain recombines TRBV15 with TRBJ1-4, with 8 nucleotides matching TRBD1. Germline assignment: CDR1 LNHNV and CDR2 YYDKDF (reference sequence). The CDR3 spans 14 residues. The V and J ends lost 4 bases and 5 bases, in that order; junction bases with no gene match: 3. In DNA, the CDR3 is TGTGCCACCAGCACTTGGACAGGGAATGAAAAACTGTTTTTT. It codes for CATSTWTGNEKLFF.

This clonotype was observed many times. The rearrangement uses TRBV7-8 and TRBJ1-5, with no clear D. Trimming cost V 2 bases and J 1 base, with 9 bases left between them. Germline CDR1 is SGHVS and CDR2 is FQNEAQ. This CDR3 region has 15 residues. DNA for the CDR3: TGTGCCAGCAGCTTATCCAGGATCAGCAATCAGCCCCAGCATTTT. This encodes CASSLSRISNQPQHF. Looking up the rest from reference TRBV7-8 and TRBJ1-5 gives the full variable domain: GAGVSQSPRYKVAKRGQDVALRCDPISGHVSLFWYQQALGQGPEFLTYFQNEAQLDKSGLPSDRFFAERPEGSVSTLKIQRTQQEDSAVYLCASSLSRISNQPQHFGDGTRLSIL.

This clonotype was detected many times. This chain joins TRBV27 and TRBJ2-2; possibly TRBD1 for D (6 bases). Germline CDR1 and CDR2: MNHEY and SMNVEV (reference sequence). With 6 bases removed from V and 0 bases from J, the gap between germline ends came to 20 bases. The CDR3 extends over 18 amino acids. The DNA of the CDR3 is TGTGCCAGCAGGGGCACAGGGTTACCTCCTGCGAACACCGGGGAGCTGTTTTTT. Translated, it gives CASRGTGLPPANTGELFF.

The table lists this clonotype with many counts. The germline gene is not matched at one end of the junction; a read error may be the cause. The V and J genes are TRBV7-7 and TRBJ2-5, with 8 bases that match TRBD1. The CDR3 is 15 residues long. The germline gives CDR1 SSHAT, CDR2 FNYEAQ (reference sequence). This CDR3 is CASSLDGTGQETQYF. Written as DNA, the CDR3 is TGTGCTAGCAGCTTAGACGGGACAGGACAAGAGACCCAGTACTTC.

This clonotype has a count of ten or more. The gene calls are TRBV12-5 and TRBJ2-2; possibly TRBD2 for D (5 bases). V was shortened by 0 bases and J by 4 bases, with 12 bases between the two germline ends. This CDR3 comprises 16 residues. Germline-derived CDR1 and CDR2 are LGHNT and FRNRAP. In nucleotides, the CDR3 is TGTGCTAGTGGTTTGGTAAATTCGGGGAGCACCGGGGAGCTGTTTTTT. Residues: CASGLVNSGSTGELFF.

This clonotype was observed many times. This chain joins TRBV7-9 and TRBJ2-7, with 7 bases matching TRBD1. Germline trimming cut 4 bases from V and 3 bases from J; bases unmatched to any gene: 6. The germline V gene has CDR1 SEHNR and CDR2 FQNEAQ (reference sequence). CDR3 length: 14 amino acids. The CDR3 loop is CASSSPDRFYEQYF. In nucleotides, the CDR3 is TGTGCCAGCAGCTCACCGGACAGGTTCTACGAGCAGTACTTC.

This clonotype was detected many times. The V and J genes are TRBV10-1 and TRBJ1-4; weak D call: TRBD1 (6 bases). V shed 7 bases and J shed 5 bases, with 14 bases lying between them. Germline values: CDR1 WNHNN, CDR2 SYGVQD (reference sequence). The CDR3 is 14 amino acids. This CDR3 reads CASTSGQGNEKLFF. In DNA form, the CDR3 reads TGCGCCAGCACTTCGGGACAAGGCAATGAAAAACTGTTTTTT.

This clonotype was seen many times. The chain uses TRBV5-1 and TRBJ2-2, with unresolved D. Trimming pared 6 bases from V and 2 bases from J, leaving 8 bases between. The CDR3 runs to 13 residues. Per the germline V gene, CDR1 is SGHRS and CDR2 is YFSETQ. Here the CDR3 reads CASTLYNTGELFF. CDR3 sequence (DNA): TGCGCCAGCACCCTCTATAACACCGGGGAGCTGTTTTTT.

This clonotype was detected ten times or more. The gene calls are TRBV29-1 and TRBJ2-1; D not resolved. Germline V CDR1 and CDR2: SQVTM, ANQGSEA. V was trimmed by 4 bases and J by 10 bases, leaving 20 bases between them. This CDR3 has 14 residues. The CDR3: CSVGTDGFLYEQFF. CDR3 nucleotide sequence: TGCAGCGTTGGTACGGACGGTTTCCTCTACGAGCAGTTCTTC.

In its sample, this clonotype was seen a few times. V and J are TRBV2 and TRBJ1-5; tentatively, D is TRBD1 (6 bases). Germline V gene sequence: CDR1 SNHLY, CDR2 FYNNEI. The CDR3 consists of 12 residues. The V gene lost 3 bases and the J gene lost 16 bases, with 16 bases spanning the gap. CDR3 in amino acids: CASSENRDTCHF. The CDR3 DNA is TGTGCCAGCAGTGAGAACCGGGACACCTGTCATTTT.